This T cell receptor beta chain was obtained from a study of identical twins. Study conclusions and caveats: Beta out-of-frame twin sharing showed a weaker excess.

This CDR3 is 16 amino acids long. V was clipped by 5 bases and J by 4 bases, with 19 bases between them. Per the germline V gene, CDR1 is MDHEN and CDR2 is SYDVKM. A universal primer site was incorporated via template switching, and the cDNA contained unique molecular identifiers. TCRdb used MiXCR to reprocess the 5' RACE reads, holding one entry per CDR3 protein. The sample lists a few hundred thousand distinct CDR3 sequences; roughly 20% were seen once. This clonotype was picked up many times. Its matching antigen is unknown. Sequencing was done on a sample of naive T cells sorted from blood. The chain links TRBV28 to TRBJ2-3, with D possibly TRBD1 on 5 matching bases. The clonotype originates from a man aged 50-59 years in good health. CDR3 coding DNA: TGTGCCAGCAGTCCCCGACCAGGGCGATCACCAGATACGCAGTATTTT. Amino acids: CASSPRPGRSPDTQYF.